This T cell receptor (beta chain) was identified during a study of blood T cells in healthy people across ages. A second roughly 6 to 12 cycle PCR used barcoded and J-beta primers. One entry per CDR3 protein, called by TCRdb with MiXCR from the 5' RACE reads. The data hold some 900,000 distinct CDR3 sequences, with more than 25% observed a single time. Concerning this clonotype: Its antigen is currently unknown. One end of the junction does not line up with germline, which may come from a read error.

The CDR3 contains 17 residues. Looked up from germline, CDR1 is SEHNR and CDR2 is FQNEAQ (reference sequence). Study-wide points: Because donor CMV status was unknown, expanded clonotype changes were possibly confounded.

This TCR was recovered from a woman of 80 years or more in good health. The sequenced sample was blood. The chain couples TRBV7-9 to TRBJ2-1, with 9 bases that match TRBD2. CDR3 nucleotide sequence: TGTGCCCGCAGCTTAAGTGCCGGCGGGGGGGCCTACAATGAGCAGTTCTTC. Translation: CARSLSAGGGAYNEQFF.